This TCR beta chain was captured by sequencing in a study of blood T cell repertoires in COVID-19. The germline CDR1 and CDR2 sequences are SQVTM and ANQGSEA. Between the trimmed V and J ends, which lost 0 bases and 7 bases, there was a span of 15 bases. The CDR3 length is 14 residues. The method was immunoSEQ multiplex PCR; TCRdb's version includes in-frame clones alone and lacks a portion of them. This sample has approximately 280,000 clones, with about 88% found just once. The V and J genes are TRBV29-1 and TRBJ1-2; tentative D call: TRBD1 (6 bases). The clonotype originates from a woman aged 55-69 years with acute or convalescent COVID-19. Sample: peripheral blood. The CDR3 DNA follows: TGCAGCGTTGAAGACAGGGGTTCTCTCCGTGGCTACACCTTC. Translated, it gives CSVEDRGSLRGYTF.